This TCR beta chain was sequenced in a study of blood T cell repertoires in COVID-19. Repertoires were generated with immunoSEQ multiplex PCR, while TCRdb's copy carries only in-frame clones and drops some. Here the sample spans under 300,000 clones, about 85% being singletons. The CDR3 runs to 14 residues. CDR1 and CDR2 (germline): MNHEY, SVGAGI. V lost 5 bases to trimming and J lost 6 bases; unmatched junction nucleotides: 7. The specimen was peripheral blood. This sequence originates from a man aged 18 to 35 with active or convalescent COVID-19. V and J are TRBV6-5 and TRBJ1-1, with 9 positions matching TRBD1. The CDR3 region is CASSLQGARSEAFF. The CDR3 nucleotides are TGTGCCAGCAGTCTACAGGGGGCGCGGTCTGAAGCTTTCTTT.